This entry lists 2 T cell receptor beta chains sequenced from one sample in a study of shared clonotypes between healthy human individuals. Data came from immunoSEQ multiplex PCR; TCRdb stores just in-frame clones and leaves some out. The sample has about 980,000 clones, approximately 76% seen once; the top ten hold approximately 1.5%. Sequenced: memory CD4+ T cells sorted from blood. The subset is: CD45RA-negative fraction. These receptors were obtained from a young man in good health.

This chain connects TRBV9 to TRBJ2-5; 15 nucleotides line up with TRBD2. From germline, CDR1 is SGDLS and CDR2 YYNGEE. This CDR3 has 17 residues. V was clipped by 4 bases and J by 4 bases; unmatched bases: 8. CDR3 nucleotide sequence: TGTGCCAGCAGCCAGGGACTAGCGGGAGGCCTAGGAGAGACCCAGTACTTC. Amino acids: CASSQGLAGGLGETQYF.

The chain employs TRBV15 and TRBJ2-7; weak D call: TRBD1 (6 bases). CDR1 and CDR2 (germline): LNHNV, YYDKDF (reference sequence). The germline V and J ends were trimmed by 1 base and 3 bases, with 10 bases remaining between them. This CDR3 spans 14 amino acids. CDR3: CATSRGGLSYEQYF. CDR3 nucleotide sequence: TGTGCCACCAGCAGAGGGGGGCTTAGCTACGAGCAGTACTTC.